This T cell receptor beta chain is from a study of OX40 agonist ivuxolimab in advanced cancers. About the research overall: At doses from 0.01 to 10 mg/kg, patients were given intravenous ivuxolimab every 2 weeks.

Study findings and constraints: What antigens the expanded peripheral T cells recognized was never established. Clonal expansion from baseline to week 6 occurred in both CD4+ and CD8+ T cells.

Profiling relied on immunoSEQ multiplex PCR, and the TCRdb table lists in-frame clones only, not all of them. The sample holds tens of thousands of clones, roughly nine tenths seen once. This CDR3 region has 20 residues. Trimming cost V 3 bases and J 2 bases; bases outside gene matches: 16. The germline V gene encodes CDR1 LNHDA and CDR2 SQIVND (reference sequence). In regard to this clone: Its antigen remains unknown.

The TCR was taken from an adult with an advanced solid tumor such as melanoma, head and neck, liver or kidney cancer. The V and J genes are TRBV19 and TRBJ2-1; 10 nucleotides align to TRBD2. The sample was CD4+ or CD8+ T cells sorted from blood, taken in a trial of the OX40 agonist ivuxolimab. CDR3 sequence reads: CASSMSPSGSSIGAYNEQFF. CDR3 bases: TGTGCCAGTAGTATGTCTCCTAGCGGGAGTTCTATCGGGGCCTACAATGAGCAGTTCTTC. Full variable domain (rest looked up from reference TRBV19 and TRBJ2-1): DGGITQSPKYLFRKEGQNVTLSCEQNLNHDAMYWYRQDPGQGLRLIYYSQIVNDFQKGDIAEGYSVSREKKESFPLTVTSAQKNPTAFYLCASSMSPSGSSIGAYNEQFFGPGTRLTVL.